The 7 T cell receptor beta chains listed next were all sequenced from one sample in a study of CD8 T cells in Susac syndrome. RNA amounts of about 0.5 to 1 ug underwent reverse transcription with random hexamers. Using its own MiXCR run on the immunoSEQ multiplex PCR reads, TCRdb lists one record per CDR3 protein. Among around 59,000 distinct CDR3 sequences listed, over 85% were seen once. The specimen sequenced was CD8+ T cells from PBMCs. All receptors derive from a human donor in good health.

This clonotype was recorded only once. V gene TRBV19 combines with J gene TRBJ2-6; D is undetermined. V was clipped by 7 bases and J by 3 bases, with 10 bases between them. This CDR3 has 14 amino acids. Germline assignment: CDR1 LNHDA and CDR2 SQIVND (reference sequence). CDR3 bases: TGTGCCAGTAAACCCGGGCTTGGGGCCAACGTCCTGACTTTC. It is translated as CASKPGLGANVLTF.

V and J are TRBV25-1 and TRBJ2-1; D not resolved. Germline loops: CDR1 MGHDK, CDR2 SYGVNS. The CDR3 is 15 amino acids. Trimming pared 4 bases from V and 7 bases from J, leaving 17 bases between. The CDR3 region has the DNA TGTGCCAGCAGTGGACTCCTAGGGCAGGCGAATGAGCAGTTCTTC. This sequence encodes CASSGLLGQANEQFF.

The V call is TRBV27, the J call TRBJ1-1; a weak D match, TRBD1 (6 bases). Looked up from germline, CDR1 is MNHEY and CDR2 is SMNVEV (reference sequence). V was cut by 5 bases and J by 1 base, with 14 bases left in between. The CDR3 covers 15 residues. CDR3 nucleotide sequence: TGTGCCAGCAGTCCTTACAGGGATGCGAACACTGAAGCTTTCTTT. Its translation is CASSPYRDANTEAFF.

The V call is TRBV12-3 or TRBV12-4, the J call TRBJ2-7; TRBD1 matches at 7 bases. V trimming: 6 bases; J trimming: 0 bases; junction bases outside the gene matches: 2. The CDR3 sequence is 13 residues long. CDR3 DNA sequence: TGTGCCAGCAGGGGACAGCGCTCCTACGAGCAGTACTTC. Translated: CASRGQRSYEQYF.

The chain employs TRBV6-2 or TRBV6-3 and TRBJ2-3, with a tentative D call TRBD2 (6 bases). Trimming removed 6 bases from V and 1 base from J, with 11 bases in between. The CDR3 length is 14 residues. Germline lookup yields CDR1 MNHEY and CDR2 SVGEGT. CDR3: CASSMWGGTDTQYF. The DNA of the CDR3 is TGTGCCAGCAGCATGTGGGGGGGCACAGATACGCAGTATTTT.

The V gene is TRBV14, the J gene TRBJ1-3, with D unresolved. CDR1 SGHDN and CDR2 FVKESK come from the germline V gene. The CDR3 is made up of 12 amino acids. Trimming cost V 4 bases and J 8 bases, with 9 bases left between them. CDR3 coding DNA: TGTGCCAGCAGCCCAACTGTATACACCATATATTTT. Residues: CASSPTVYTIYF.

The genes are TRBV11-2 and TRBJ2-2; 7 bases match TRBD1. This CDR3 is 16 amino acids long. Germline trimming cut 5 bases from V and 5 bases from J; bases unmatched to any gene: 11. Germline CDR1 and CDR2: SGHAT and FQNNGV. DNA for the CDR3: TGTGCCAGCAGCCAATCCGGGACAGTAAAAACCGGGGAGCTGTTTTTT. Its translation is CASSQSGTVKTGELFF.